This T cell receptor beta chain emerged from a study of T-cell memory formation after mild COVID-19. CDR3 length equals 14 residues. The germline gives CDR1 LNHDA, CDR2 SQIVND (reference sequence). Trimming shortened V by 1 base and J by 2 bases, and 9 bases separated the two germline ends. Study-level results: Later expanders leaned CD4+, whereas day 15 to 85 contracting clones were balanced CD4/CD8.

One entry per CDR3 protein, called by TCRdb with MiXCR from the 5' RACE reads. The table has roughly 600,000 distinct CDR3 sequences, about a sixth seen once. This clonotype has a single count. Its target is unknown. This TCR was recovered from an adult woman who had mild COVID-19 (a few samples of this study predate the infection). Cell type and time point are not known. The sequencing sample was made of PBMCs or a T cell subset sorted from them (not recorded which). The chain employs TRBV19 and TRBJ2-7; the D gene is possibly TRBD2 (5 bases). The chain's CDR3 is CASSIGGRPYEQYF. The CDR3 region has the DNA TGTGCCAGTAGTATAGGAGGGCGGCCCTACGAGCAGTACTTC. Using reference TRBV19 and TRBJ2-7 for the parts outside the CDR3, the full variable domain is DGGITQSPKYLFRKEGQNVTLSCEQNLNHDAMYWYRQDPGQGLRLIYYSQIVNDFQKGDIAEGYSVSREKKESFPLTVTSAQKNPTAFYLCASSIGGRPYEQYFGPGTRLTVT.